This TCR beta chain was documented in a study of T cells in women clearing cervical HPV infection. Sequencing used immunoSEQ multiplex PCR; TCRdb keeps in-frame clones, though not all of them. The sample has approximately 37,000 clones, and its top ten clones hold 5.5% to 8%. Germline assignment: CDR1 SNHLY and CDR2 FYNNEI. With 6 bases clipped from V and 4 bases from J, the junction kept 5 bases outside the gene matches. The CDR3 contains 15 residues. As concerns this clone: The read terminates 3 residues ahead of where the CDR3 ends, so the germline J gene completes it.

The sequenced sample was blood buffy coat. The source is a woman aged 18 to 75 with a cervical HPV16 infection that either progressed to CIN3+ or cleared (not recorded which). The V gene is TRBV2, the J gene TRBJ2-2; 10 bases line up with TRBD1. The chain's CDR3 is CASRVGQGSTGELFF. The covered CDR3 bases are TGTGCCAGCAGAGTGGGACAGGGGAGCACCGGGGAG.